The sequence of this T cell receptor beta chain was determined in a study of OX40 agonist ivuxolimab in advanced cancers. Overall study context: In this trial design, patients received ivuxolimab intravenously at 0.01 to 10 mg/kg every 2 weeks.

Method: immunoSEQ multiplex PCR; TCRdb's copy keeps in-frame clones and lacks some. The sample has about 77,000 clones, about 90% seen once. Study-level results: In CD8+ T cells, expanded clones were on average more numerous than in CD4+.

No patient had autoimmune disease or received systemic immunosuppression. This CDR3 is built from 16 residues. Trimming at V came to 3 bases and at J to 8 bases, leaving 12 bases not matched to a gene. Germline lookup yields CDR1 LNHDA and CDR2 SQIVND (reference sequence). Comment on this clone: Its specificity is unknown.

V and J are TRBV19 and TRBJ2-1, with TRBD2 matching 8 bases. The origin of this receptor is an adult with an advanced solid tumor such as melanoma, head and neck, liver or kidney cancer. Sequenced here: CD4+ or CD8+ T cells sorted from blood, sampled in a trial of the OX40 agonist ivuxolimab. DNA of the CDR3: TGTGCCAGTAGTATGGGCCCGGGCCGGGGGGGCGATGAGCAGTTCTTC. Residues: CASSMGPGRGGDEQFF.